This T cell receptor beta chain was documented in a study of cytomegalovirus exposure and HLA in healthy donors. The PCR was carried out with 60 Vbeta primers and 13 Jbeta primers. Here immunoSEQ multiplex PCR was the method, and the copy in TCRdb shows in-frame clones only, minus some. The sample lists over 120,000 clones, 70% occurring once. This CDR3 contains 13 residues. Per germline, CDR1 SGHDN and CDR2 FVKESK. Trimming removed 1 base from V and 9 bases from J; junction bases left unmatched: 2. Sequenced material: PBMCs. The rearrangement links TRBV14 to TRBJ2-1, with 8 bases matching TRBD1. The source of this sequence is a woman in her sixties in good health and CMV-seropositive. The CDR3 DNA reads TGTGCCAGCAGCCAAGGACAGGGGACTGAGCAGTTCTTC. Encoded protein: CASSQGQGTEQFF.